Below are 7 T cell receptor beta chains sequenced from a single sample in a study of cytomegalovirus exposure and HLA in healthy donors. In the PCR, 60 Vbeta and 13 Jbeta primers were used. Profiled with immunoSEQ multiplex PCR; TCRdb holds only in-frame clones, not every one. The sample yields 90,000 to 120,000 clones, 74% seen once. Sequencing was done on a sample of PBMCs. The receptors shown here come from a middle-aged woman in good health and CMV-seropositive.

V is TRBV5-8 and J is TRBJ1-3; D possibly corresponds to TRBD1 (5 bases). Per the germline V gene, CDR1 is SGHTS and CDR2 is YDEGEE. This CDR3 has 15 residues. V was cut by 4 bases and J by 4 bases, with 15 bases left in between. The CDR3 loop is CASSLYGGDGNTIYF. The DNA for the CDR3 is TGTGCCAGCAGCCTCTACGGGGGGGACGGAAACACCATATATTTT. Drawing the rest from reference TRBV5-8 and TRBJ1-3, the complete variable domain is EAGVTQSPTHLIKTRGQQATLRCSPISGHTSVYWYQQALGLGLQFLLWYDEGEERNRGNFPPRFSGRQFPNYSSELNVNALELEDSALYLCASSLYGGDGNTIYFGEGSWLTVV.

The genes are TRBV29-1 and TRBJ2-4; D is perhaps TRBD1 (5 bases). The germline CDR1 and CDR2 sequences are SQVTM and ANQGSEA. Trimming stripped 6 bases from V and 1 base from J, with 13 bases between. CDR3 size: 14 residues. The CDR3 bases are TGCAGCGTAGCCAGGGATATGGCCAAAAACATTCAGTACTTC. Encoded protein: CSVARDMAKNIQYF.

CDR3 bases: TGTGCCAGCAGTACTTCAGGCGGGGTGGCCTATGGCTACACCTTC. Translation gives CASSTSGGVAYGYTF. The rearrangement joins TRBV6-5 to TRBJ1-2; D not resolved. The CDR3 contains 15 residues. The V end lost 5 bases, the J end lost 4 bases, and 17 bases lay between the germline ends. Germline V CDR1 and CDR2: MNHEY, SVGAGI.

The chain uses TRBV5-5 and TRBJ1-3; TRBD1 is a possible D gene (5 bases). V lost 2 bases to trimming and J lost 3 bases, with 9 bases between them. The CDR3 is made up of 14 amino acids. Germline loops: CDR1 SGHKS, CDR2 YYEKEE (reference sequence). CDR3 amino acids: CASSFQGSGNTIYF. CDR3 nucleotide sequence: TGTGCCAGCAGCTTCCAGGGAAGTGGAAACACCATATATTTT.

V usage is TRBV5-1 and J usage is TRBJ1-1; D may be TRBD1 (5 bases). Germline CDR1 is SGHRS and CDR2 is YFSETQ. The CDR3 has 14 amino acids. The V end lost 6 bases, the J end lost 3 bases, and 15 bases lay between the germline ends. The CDR3 nucleotides are TGCGCCAGCACCCGGGGGGGAGAGGACACTGAAGCTTTCTTT. Translation: CASTRGGEDTEAFF.

This clone has just a few counts. J is TRBJ1-2 and V is TRBV7-9, with 8 bases fitting TRBD1. Germline V gene lookup returns CDR1 SEHNR and CDR2 FQNEAQ (reference sequence). V trimming: 2 bases; J trimming: 2 bases; junction bases outside the gene matches: 4. This CDR3 contains 15 residues. This CDR3 is CASSLLDRDNYGYTF. CDR3 in DNA: TGTGCCAGCAGCTTATTGGACAGGGACAACTATGGCTACACCTTC.

This clone appeared a few times. CDR3 amino acids: CASSLRPPGDSYNEQFF. In nucleotides, the CDR3 is TGTGCCAGCAGTTTACGGCCCCCCGGGGACTCCTACAATGAGCAGTTCTTC. This chain uses TRBV27 with TRBJ2-1, with D possibly being TRBD2 (5 bases). Per the germline V gene, CDR1 is MNHEY and CDR2 is SMNVEV (reference sequence). V gave up 2 bases and J gave up 0 bases, with 14 bases separating them. The CDR3 runs 17 residues.